This passage covers 15 T cell receptor beta chains from one sample sequenced in a study of regulatory T cells in long-lasting Graves disease. Described time point: persistent/refractory GD, antithyroid drugs over 5 years with positive TRAb. PBMCs provided the RNA from which the TCR library was made. Arm-PCR of CDR3 regions and iRepertoire HTBI primers were used to build TCR beta libraries. TCRdb independently ran MiXCR on the multiplex PCR reads; one entry per CDR3 protein. This sample has about 660,000 distinct CDR3 sequences, with around 32% found just once. The material was peripheral blood mononuclear cells (PBMCs), obtained when the disease was refractory, from a patient treated with antithyroid drugs. The receptors were sampled from a female donor with Graves disease.

This clonotype was observed a few times. This chain connects TRBV19 to TRBJ1-1, with a tentative D call TRBD1 (5 bases). Germline V lookup: CDR1 LNHDA, CDR2 SQIVND (reference sequence). The CDR3 loop spans 15 amino acids. Deletions cut 3 bases from V and 5 bases from J, with 16 bases between. The chain's CDR3 is CASSMAGTRRTEAFF. In DNA, the CDR3 is TGTGCCAGTAGTATGGCGGGGACCCGGAGGACTGAAGCTTTCTTT.

V is TRBV11-1 and J is TRBJ2-7, with D perhaps matching TRBD1 (6 bases). Germline values: CDR1 SGHAT, CDR2 FQDESV (reference sequence). The ends were cut back, 1 base at V and 0 bases at J, with 13 bases in the middle. CDR3 length equals 16 residues. The CDR3 region is CASSLGQARTSYEQYF. The CDR3 coding sequence is TGTGCCAGCAGCTTAGGACAGGCCCGGACCTCCTACGAGCAGTACTTC.

This clonotype was seen repeatedly, ten times or more. The V and J genes are TRBV2 and TRBJ2-5, with a possible D match to TRBD2 (6 bases). Trimming removed 7 bases from V and 2 bases from J, with 14 bases in between. From germline, CDR1 is SNHLY and CDR2 FYNNEI. This CDR3 contains 14 residues. The CDR3 DNA is TGTGCCAGCACCAACGGACTAAATCAAGAGACCCAGTACTTC. This sequence encodes CASTNGLNQETQYF.

This clonotype was counted a few times. The chain carries TRBV6-1 and TRBJ1-1; TRBD1 agrees at 12 bases. With V trimmed by 6 bases and J by 7 bases, 6 bases remained unmatched. CDR1 and CDR2 (germline): MNHNS, SASEGT. The CDR3 runs 14 residues. The CDR3 region has the DNA TGTGCCAGCAGCGTTGGGACAGGGGGCTATGAAGCTTTCTTT. Encoded protein: CASSVGTGGYEAFF.

This sequence joins TRBV9 and TRBJ1-1; 9 bases align to TRBD1. In germline, CDR1 is SGDLS, CDR2 YYNGEE. The CDR3 sequence is 17 residues long. Trimming cost V 0 bases and J 2 bases; bases outside gene matches: 8. CDR3 sequence (DNA): TGTGCCAGCAGCGTAGAGCCCGGGACAGGGTCCAACACTGAAGCTTTCTTT. Its protein product is CASSVEPGTGSNTEAFF.

This chain connects TRBV20-1 to TRBJ1-1; TRBD1 matches 7 bases. The CDR3 length is 14 residues. Germline V gene data show CDR1 as DFQATT and CDR2 as SNEGSKA (reference sequence). V trimming: 0 bases; J trimming: 7 bases; junction bases outside the gene matches: 8. CDR3 bases: TGCAGTGCTAGAGATCGTAGGCAGGGGGGTGAAGCTTTCTTT. Its translation: CSARDRRQGGEAFF.

Many counts were recorded for this clonotype. The V and J genes are TRBV12-3 or TRBV12-4 and TRBJ1-1; TRBD1 might be the D (5 bases). CDR3 size: 13 residues. Trimming pared 4 bases from V and 5 bases from J, leaving 11 bases between. CDR3 bases: TGTGCCAGCAGTTATAAGCGGGGGACTGAAGCTTTCTTT. Amino acids: CASSYKRGTEAFF.

The chain couples TRBV29-1 to TRBJ2-7; 9 bases align to TRBD1. Trimming at V came to 0 bases and at J to 3 bases, leaving 9 bases not matched to a gene. CDR3 size: 16 residues. Germline V gene sequence: CDR1 SQVTM, CDR2 ANQGSEA. The chain's CDR3 is CSVEDPSGTGLYEQYF. In nucleotides, the CDR3 is TGCAGCGTTGAAGATCCGAGCGGGACAGGGCTCTACGAGCAGTACTTC.

This clonotype came up a few times. The chain is built from TRBV11-2 and TRBJ2-7; D possibly corresponds to TRBD1 (7 bases). Germline V lookup: CDR1 SGHAT, CDR2 FQNNGV. V lost 4 bases, J lost 6 bases, and 16 bases lay in between. The CDR3 loop spans 14 amino acids. In DNA form, the CDR3 reads TGTGCCAGCAGCTCGACCAGGGGGGAAGGCGAGCAGTACTTC. This translates into CASSSTRGEGEQYF.

The CDR3 region is CASSQAVAGGMWEQYF. CDR3 in DNA: TGTGCCAGCAGCCAAGCAGTAGCGGGAGGAATGTGGGAGCAGTACTTC. This sequence joins TRBV3-1 and TRBJ2-7, with 10 nucleotides matching TRBD2. V was clipped by 1 base and J by 7 bases; unmatched bases: 10. This CDR3 spans 16 amino acids. Germline values: CDR1 LGHDT, CDR2 YNNKEL (reference sequence).

This clonotype was counted ten times or more. This chain links TRBV12-3 or TRBV12-4 with TRBJ2-7, with D possibly TRBD2 on 6 matching bases. This CDR3 is 15 amino acids long. The V gene lost 5 bases and the J gene lost 4 bases, with 18 bases spanning the gap. This CDR3 reads CASSPGTLDIYEQYF. CDR3 nucleotides: TGTGCCAGCAGTCCCGGGACTCTGGACATTTACGAGCAGTACTTC.

The gene calls are TRBV30 and TRBJ1-5, with D uncertain. This CDR3 spans 13 amino acids. Germline V gene sequence: CDR1 GTSNPN, CDR2 SVGIG (reference sequence). The V gene lost 2 bases and the J gene lost 7 bases, with 12 bases spanning the gap. The CDR3 region has the DNA TGTGCCTGGAGTCTGGAGAAAACCCAGCCCCAGCATTTT. Protein: CAWSLEKTQPQHF.

This clonotype came up many times. The genes are TRBV20-1 and TRBJ2-7; tentative D call: TRBD2 (5 bases). Germline lookup yields CDR1 DFQATT and CDR2 SNEGSKA (reference sequence). The CDR3 consists of 14 residues. The germline V and J ends were trimmed by 0 bases and 3 bases, with 12 bases remaining between them. The CDR3 loop is CSARDRPGSYEQYF. In DNA, the CDR3 is TGCAGTGCTAGAGATCGGCCTGGGAGCTACGAGCAGTACTTC.

The CDR3 is CASSPPRSPLHF. The CDR3 DNA is TGTGCCAGCAGCCCACCCCGCTCACCCCTCCACTTT. This chain connects TRBV14 to TRBJ1-6; no firm D call. Germline CDR1 reads SGHDN; CDR2 reads FVKESK. V dropped 4 bases and J dropped 10 bases, with 8 bases sitting between them. This CDR3 contains 12 residues. Full variable domain (missing parts from reference TRBV14 and TRBJ1-6): EAGVTQFPSHSVIEKGQTVTLRCDPISGHDNLYWYRRVMGKEIKFLLHFVKESKQDESGMPNNRFLAERTGGTYSTLKVQPAELEDSGVYFCASSPPRSPLHFGNGTRLTVT.

The rearrangement joins TRBV27 to TRBJ2-5, with a tentative D call TRBD1 (5 bases). The CDR3 sequence is 13 residues long. In germline, CDR1 is MNHEY, CDR2 SMNVEV (reference sequence). Trimming cost V 3 bases and J 4 bases, with 9 bases left between them. The chain's CDR3 is CASSFGQGETQYF. CDR3 coding DNA: TGTGCCAGCAGTTTCGGGCAGGGAGAGACCCAGTACTTC.